These T cell receptor beta chains were read from a single sample in a study of blood T cell repertoires in COVID-19. Sequencing was performed with immunoSEQ multiplex PCR; in TCRdb, only in-frame clones are kept and a portion is missing. The repertoire holds 410,000 or so clones, with approximately 90% as singletons. Input material: peripheral blood. The origin of the receptors is a woman aged 40 to 49 with COVID-19, enrolled during active disease. Each CDR3 is given with its conserved first and last residue. The order of the fields is D gene, J gene, V gene, clone size, CDR3 DNA, CDR3 protein. A D gene is named only where the DNA matches it firmly. Size is omitted from some rows. Given values are once, few, many or a class for expanded clones.

D gene: TRBD1
J gene: TRBJ1-5
V gene: TRBV7-2
clone size: NA
CDR3 DNA: TGTGCCAGCAGCTTGGACAGGTCCCAGCCCCAGCATTTT
CDR3 protein: CASSLDRSQPQHF

D gene: NA
J gene: TRBJ1-1
V gene: TRBV7-8
clone size: NA
CDR3 DNA: TGTGCCAGCAGCTTAGGACAAACAAGAACGAACACTGAAGCTTTCTTT
CDR3 protein: CASSLGQTRTNTEAFF

D gene: NA
J gene: TRBJ1-1
V gene: TRBV7-9
clone size: few
CDR3 DNA: TGTGCCAGCAGCGAGGGAGTTGCGAACACTGAAGCTTTCTTT
CDR3 protein: CASSEGVANTEAFF

D gene: TRBD1
J gene: TRBJ2-5
V gene: TRBV6-5
clone size: NA
CDR3 DNA: TGTGCCAGCATGGGACAGGGCTGGGAGACCCAGTACTTC
CDR3 protein: CASMGQGWETQYF

D gene: TRBD1
J gene: TRBJ1-6
V gene: TRBV2
clone size: NA
CDR3 DNA: TGTGCCAGCAGTGAAACCAGGGGGCAATCACCCCTCCACTTT
CDR3 protein: CASSETRGQSPLHF

D gene: NA
J gene: TRBJ2-7
V gene: TRBV20-1
clone size: NA
CDR3 DNA: TGCAGTGCTAGTGCCCCAGGGAAGGGGGACAACGAGCAGTACTTC
CDR3 protein: CSASAPGKGDNEQYF

D gene: TRBD2
J gene: TRBJ2-3
V gene: TRBV2
clone size: NA
CDR3 DNA: TGTGCCAGCAGTATTCCGGGACTAAGCACAGATACGCAGTATTTT
CDR3 protein: CASSIPGLSTDTQYF

D gene: TRBD1
J gene: TRBJ2-7
V gene: TRBV27
clone size: NA
CDR3 DNA: TGTGCCAGCAGTTGGGGACAGCTCTACGAGCAGTACTTC
CDR3 protein: CASSWGQLYEQYF

D gene: TRBD1
J gene: TRBJ2-1
V gene: TRBV10-3
clone size: NA
CDR3 DNA: TGTGCCATCAGTGTGGGACAGGTCCCCAATGAGCAGTTCTTC
CDR3 protein: CAISVGQVPNEQFF

D gene: TRBD1
J gene: TRBJ2-7
V gene: TRBV7-7
clone size: NA
CDR3 DNA: TGTGCTAGCAGCGAACAGGGGGCATCGGACGAGCAGTACTTC
CDR3 protein: CASSEQGASDEQYF

D gene: NA
J gene: TRBJ2-2
V gene: TRBV6-2/TRBV6-3
clone size: NA
CDR3 DNA: TGTGCCAGCAGTTACGGAGATTCCGGGGAGCTGTTTTTT
CDR3 protein: CASSYGDSGELFF

D gene: NA
J gene: TRBJ2-7
V gene: TRBV27
clone size: NA
CDR3 DNA: TGTGCCAGCAGTCTAACGGCAGGGGTTTACGAGCAGTACTTC
CDR3 protein: CASSLTAGVYEQYF

D gene: TRBD1
J gene: TRBJ1-2
V gene: TRBV15
clone size: NA
CDR3 DNA: TGTGCCACCAGCGGGGGGACAGGAGGACTCTATGGCTACACCTTC
CDR3 protein: CATSGGTGGLYGYTF

D gene: NA
J gene: TRBJ1-4
V gene: TRBV9
clone size: NA
CDR3 DNA: TGTGCCAGCAGCCCCCGGGGGGGGACACGAACAACTAATGAAAAACTGTTTTTT
CDR3 protein: CASSPRGGTRTTNEKLFF

D gene: TRBD1
J gene: TRBJ1-2
V gene: TRBV6-5
clone size: NA
CDR3 DNA: TGTGCCAGCAGGACGACAGGGGGAGGGGGCTACACCTTC
CDR3 protein: CASRTTGGGGYTF

D gene: NA
J gene: TRBJ2-3
V gene: TRBV3-1/TRBV3-2
clone size: NA
CDR3 DNA: TGTGCCGGGGGCGGGCAGGGAGATACGCAGTATTTT
CDR3 protein: CAGGGQGDTQYF

D gene: TRBD1
J gene: TRBJ1-2
V gene: TRBV19
clone size: once
CDR3 DNA: TGTGCCAGTAGTTCGACAGGGGGGATAGGCTACACCTTC
CDR3 protein: CASSSTGGIGYTF

D gene: TRBD1
J gene: TRBJ1-1
V gene: TRBV6-2/TRBV6-3
clone size: NA
CDR3 DNA: TGTGCCAGCAGTAAGAAGAGGGGGCTGGTCACTGAAGCTTTCTTT
CDR3 protein: CASSKKRGLVTEAFF

D gene: TRBD1
J gene: TRBJ2-7
V gene: TRBV18
clone size: NA
CDR3 DNA: TGTGCCAGCTCAACGGACAGGGCCCCCCTCGGCGAGCAGTACTTC
CDR3 protein: CASSTDRAPLGEQYF

D gene: TRBD1
J gene: TRBJ1-2
V gene: TRBV19
clone size: NA
CDR3 DNA: TGTGCCACTTCGCCTCGACAGGGGTCTAATGGCTACACCTTC
CDR3 protein: CATSPRQGSNGYTF

D gene: NA
J gene: TRBJ1-5
V gene: TRBV19
clone size: NA
CDR3 DNA: TGTGCCAGTAGTTCTCTGGGGGGTGTAAGCAATCAGCCCCAGCATTTT
CDR3 protein: CASSSLGGVSNQPQHF

D gene: TRBD2
J gene: TRBJ2-3
V gene: TRBV27
clone size: NA
CDR3 DNA: TGTGCCAGCAGTCCGGCGGCGGCTAGCGGGTCAAGGAATACGCAGTATTTT
CDR3 protein: CASSPAAASGSRNTQYF

D gene: TRBD2
J gene: TRBJ2-7
V gene: TRBV27
clone size: NA
CDR3 DNA: TGTGCCAGCACCCTAGGCGGGAGCAGGGAGCAGTACTTC
CDR3 protein: CASTLGGSREQYF

D gene: TRBD1
J gene: TRBJ2-2
V gene: TRBV7-3
clone size: NA
CDR3 DNA: TGTGCCAGCAGCTTAACCCTACGGACAGGGTCGGGCACCGGGGAGCTGTTTTTT
CDR3 protein: CASSLTLRTGSGTGELFF

D gene: NA
J gene: TRBJ1-2
V gene: TRBV5-6
clone size: NA
CDR3 DNA: TGTGCCAGCAGCTTGCTGGGTATTAGGCAGGCGAACTATGGCTACACCTTC
CDR3 protein: CASSLLGIRQANYGYTF

D gene: TRBD1
J gene: TRBJ1-3
V gene: TRBV6-2/TRBV6-3
clone size: once
CDR3 DNA: TGTGCCAGCAGTTTAACCGGGACAGGGGACTTCGGAAACACCATATATTTT
CDR3 protein: CASSLTGTGDFGNTIYF

D gene: TRBD1
J gene: TRBJ2-3
V gene: TRBV6-4
clone size: NA
CDR3 DNA: TGTGCCAGCAGCCAAATCCAGGGGGACACAGATACGCAGTATTTT
CDR3 protein: CASSQIQGDTDTQYF

D gene: NA
J gene: TRBJ2-2
V gene: TRBV11-2
clone size: NA
CDR3 DNA: TGTGCCAGCAGCTTAGGGACTCTATTCACCGGGGAGCTGTTTTTT
CDR3 protein: CASSLGTLFTGELFF

D gene: TRBD2
J gene: TRBJ2-3
V gene: TRBV7-9
clone size: NA
CDR3 DNA: TGTGCCAGCAGCACAGGTCTAGCGGGAGGAGCAGATACGCAGTATTTT
CDR3 protein: CASSTGLAGGADTQYF

D gene: TRBD2
J gene: TRBJ2-1
V gene: TRBV28
clone size: NA
CDR3 DNA: TGTGCCAGCAGTTCCCAGAGGACTAGCGGGGGGAGTAATGAGCAGTTCTTC
CDR3 protein: CASSSQRTSGGSNEQFF

D gene: TRBD1
J gene: TRBJ1-1
V gene: TRBV28
clone size: once
CDR3 DNA: TGTGCGGCCTTCTCAGGGGGATTCTCTGAAGCTTTCTTT
CDR3 protein: CAAFSGGFSEAFF

D gene: NA
J gene: TRBJ2-1
V gene: TRBV7-2
clone size: once
CDR3 DNA: TGTGCCAGCAGCTACAGGGAGGGTGAGCAGTTCTTC
CDR3 protein: CASSYREGEQFF

D gene: TRBD1
J gene: TRBJ1-1
V gene: TRBV5-1
clone size: NA
CDR3 DNA: TGCGCCAGCAGCTTGTTGGGACAGGACACTGAAGCTTTCTTT
CDR3 protein: CASSLLGQDTEAFF

D gene: TRBD1
J gene: TRBJ1-2
V gene: TRBV30
clone size: NA
CDR3 DNA: TGTGCCTGGAGCGCGGACAGGGGCGGCTATGGCTACACCTTC
CDR3 protein: CAWSADRGGYGYTF

D gene: NA
J gene: TRBJ1-1
V gene: TRBV29-1
clone size: NA
CDR3 DNA: TGCAGCGTTGTTGGGGGGGGCACTGAAGCTTTCTTT
CDR3 protein: CSVVGGGTEAFF

D gene: TRBD1
J gene: TRBJ1-4
V gene: TRBV29-1
clone size: NA
CDR3 DNA: TGCAGCGCTCTAGGGACAGCCAGAGGGGGGTCTGAAAAACTGTTTTTT
CDR3 protein: CSALGTARGGSEKLFF

D gene: TRBD1
J gene: TRBJ1-5
V gene: TRBV6-6
clone size: NA
CDR3 DNA: TGTGCCAGCAATCGACAGGGCTATAGCAATCAGCCCCAGCATTTT
CDR3 protein: CASNRQGYSNQPQHF

D gene: TRBD1
J gene: TRBJ1-2
V gene: TRBV30
clone size: NA
CDR3 DNA: TGTGCCTGGAGTGGGACAGGGGCGGGAGGCTACACCTTC
CDR3 protein: CAWSGTGAGGYTF

D gene: NA
J gene: TRBJ1-5
V gene: TRBV19
clone size: NA
CDR3 DNA: TGTGCCAGTAGTATTGTAGGGGGAAGCAATCAGCCCCAGCATTTT
CDR3 protein: CASSIVGGSNQPQHF

D gene: TRBD1
J gene: TRBJ1-5
V gene: TRBV28
clone size: once
CDR3 DNA: TGTGCCAGCAGTTTTTCAGGGGGCGTCCAGCCCCAGCATTTT
CDR3 protein: CASSFSGGVQPQHF

D gene: NA
J gene: TRBJ2-2
V gene: TRBV25-1
clone size: NA
CDR3 DNA: TGTGCCAGCAGTGGCAGGGTCCCATCGAACACCGGGGAGCTGTTTTTT
CDR3 protein: CASSGRVPSNTGELFF

D gene: NA
J gene: TRBJ1-6
V gene: TRBV27
clone size: NA
CDR3 DNA: TGTGCCAGCAGTTCGCAGGATAATTCACCCCTCCACTTT
CDR3 protein: CASSSQDNSPLHF

D gene: NA
J gene: TRBJ2-1
V gene: TRBV3-1/TRBV3-2
clone size: few
CDR3 DNA: TGTGCCAGCAGCCAAGGCTGGGGTCGGGATGAATACAATGAGCAGTTCTTC
CDR3 protein: CASSQGWGRDEYNEQFF

D gene: NA
J gene: TRBJ1-3
V gene: TRBV18
clone size: NA
CDR3 DNA: TGTGCCAGCTCACCATTCCAGGGGACCGGAAACACCATATATTTT
CDR3 protein: CASSPFQGTGNTIYF

D gene: TRBD1
J gene: TRBJ1-1
V gene: TRBV28
clone size: NA
CDR3 DNA: TGTGCCAGCAGTCCCACGGGACAGGGAGTGGCGAACACTGAAGCTTTCTTT
CDR3 protein: CASSPTGQGVANTEAFF

D gene: NA
J gene: TRBJ1-2
V gene: TRBV9
clone size: once
CDR3 DNA: TGTGCCAGCAGCGCTCGGAGAACAGGGTTGGTTAGCTATGGCTACACCTTC
CDR3 protein: CASSARRTGLVSYGYTF

D gene: TRBD1
J gene: TRBJ1-5
V gene: TRBV19
clone size: NA
CDR3 DNA: TGTGCCAGTAGTCTAAGGACAGGGAATCAGCCCCAGCATTTT
CDR3 protein: CASSLRTGNQPQHF